These T cell receptor beta chains were read from a single sample in a study of T cells and Merkel cell carcinoma outcomes. Sequencing was performed with immunoSEQ multiplex PCR; in TCRdb, only in-frame clones are kept and a portion is missing. The sample holds more than 3,500 clones, almost 95% seen once. Material: tumor tissue from Merkel cell carcinoma. Source of these receptors: a human donor with Merkel cell carcinoma. The CDR3 runs from the conserved cysteine through the conserved F or W. Each record gives: clone size, V gene, CDR3 protein. Clone sizes are given selectively: once, few, many, or a class where the clone is expanded.

NA,TRBV4-1,CASSPSGGPTDTQYF
NA,TRBV30,CAWSQRGSSYEQYF
NA,TRBV5-1,CASSLFRENTEAFF
NA,TRBV9,CASGAGEMNTEAFF
NA,TRBV4-1,CASSHPGQGLLTFF
once,TRBV11-3,CASSLTGLAPYNEQFF
NA,TRBV5-1,CASSLGQRDQPQHF
once,TRBV14,CASRRGKYGYTF
NA,TRBV7-3,CASSLTSGSRDTQYF
NA,TRBV7-9,CASRSDRGRRETQYF
NA,TRBV28,CASNRPAFDGPYEQYF
NA,TRBV28,CASTTWGKSQPQHF
NA,TRBV30,CAWSVGLAGSSYNEQFF
NA,TRBV9,CASSVSTDTQYF
NA,TRBV1,CTSGGDTGELFF
NA,TRBV6-5,CASSRQGIASPLHF
NA,TRBV28,CASNQVNRYEQYF
NA,TRBV7-9,CASSPAAGEQAEQFF
NA,TRBV5-1,CASSFRGGWNEQYF
NA,TRBV4-1,CASSGSSNQPQHF
few,TRBV19,CASGDRANNEQFF
NA,TRBV7-2,CASSLHSGNYEQYF
NA,TRBV28,CASSLAAGGTDTQYF
NA,TRBV11-3,CASTTGANEQFF
NA,TRBV18,CASSPPVSQRSEKLFF
NA,TRBV19,CASSIPSSYTDSNQPQHF
NA,TRBV18,CASSLSLQGTPSSGANVLTF
NA,TRBV9,CASSARDRGGYEQYF
NA,TRBV4-2,CASSQTNFGTIYF
NA,TRBV11-2,CASSLGLAGQGEQFF
NA,TRBV7-9,CASESTDTQYF
NA,TRBV7-6,CASSAGMQETQYF
once,TRBV7-3,CASSFTGGDTQYF
NA,TRBV28,CASKLAGRSSNEQYF
NA,TRBV2,CASSEGGGVVQGGEKLFF
NA,TRBV5-5,CASSLDASGRAADTQYF
NA,TRBV15,CATSREAGRDIQYF
NA,TRBV30,CAWSVLGVEAFF
NA,TRBV29-1,CSVEDGLAGPYEQYF
NA,TRBV28,CASKPSEYNEQFF
NA,TRBV5-6,CASSLVGWQRREQYF
NA,TRBV5-1,CASSRQGAETQYF
NA,TRBV30,CAWSRGGGDGEQYF
once,TRBV5-1,CASSLNAGANTGELFF
NA,TRBV7-8,CASSAGQGVAYEQYF
NA,TRBV6-6,CASRSGTAQFF
NA,TRBV6-5,CASSYRPRNQPQHF
NA,TRBV14,CASSLQGGPDTQYF
once,TRBV5-1,CASGVAGANEQYF
NA,TRBV14,CASSPQTDNYYGYTF
NA,TRBV7-6,CASSLLAPDEEQFF
NA,TRBV14,CASSQGYPQETQYF
NA,TRBV4-1,CASSQTSTGELFF
NA,TRBV5-1,CASSTGASTDTQYF
once,TRBV28,CASSTLAVNEQFF